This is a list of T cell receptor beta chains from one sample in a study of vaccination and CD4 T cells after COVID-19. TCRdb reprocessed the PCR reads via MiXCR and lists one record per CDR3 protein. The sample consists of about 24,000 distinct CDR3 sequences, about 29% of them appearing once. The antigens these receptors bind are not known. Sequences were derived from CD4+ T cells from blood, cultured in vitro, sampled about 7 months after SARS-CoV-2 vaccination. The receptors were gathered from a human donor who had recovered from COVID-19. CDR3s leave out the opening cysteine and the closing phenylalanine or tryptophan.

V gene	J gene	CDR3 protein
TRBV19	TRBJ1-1	ASSIRGGGDTEAF
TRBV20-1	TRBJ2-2	SARDWDTGELF
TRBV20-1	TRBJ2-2	SAPGLAGDGGGELF
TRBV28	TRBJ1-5	ASSLYRSRGSNQPQH
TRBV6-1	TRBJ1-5	ASRRREGQSQH
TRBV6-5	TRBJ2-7	ASSYSWGEYEQY
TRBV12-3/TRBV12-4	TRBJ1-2	ASSFEADYGYT
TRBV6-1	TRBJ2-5	ASSERSDGRETQY
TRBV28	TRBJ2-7	ASETRGYYPYEQY
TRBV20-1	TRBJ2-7	SAPKAGVGYEQY
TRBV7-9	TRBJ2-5	ASSLTLGQETQY
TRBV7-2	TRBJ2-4	ASSLAKNIQY
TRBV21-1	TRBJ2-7	ASSKEQWADEQY
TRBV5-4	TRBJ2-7	ASSLELRGEQY
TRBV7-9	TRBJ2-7	AGGREAVYEQY
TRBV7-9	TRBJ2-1	ASSPPSKGGLSSYNEQF
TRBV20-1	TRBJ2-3	SARPHRLAGGPPHTDTQY
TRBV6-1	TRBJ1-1	ASSEGSEGITEAF
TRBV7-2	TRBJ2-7	ASSFSSGGFYEQY
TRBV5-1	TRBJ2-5	ASSLTERGGETQY
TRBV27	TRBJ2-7	ASSLRGYHEQY
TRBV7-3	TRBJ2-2	ASSLSRGAGTGELF
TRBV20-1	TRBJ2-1	SARDLSGRGSYNEQF
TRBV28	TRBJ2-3	ASSSPGTSGGSSTDTQY
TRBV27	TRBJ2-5	ASSLSGRAAETQY
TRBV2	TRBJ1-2	ASLQVGPPAT
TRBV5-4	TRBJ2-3	ASSPPGAGADTQY
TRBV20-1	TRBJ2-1	SAQNRGSSYNEQF
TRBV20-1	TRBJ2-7	SASPSVLLYEQY
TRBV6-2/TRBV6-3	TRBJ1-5	ASAGTVNQPQH
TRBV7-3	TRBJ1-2	ASTLWGPRGSSLTYGYT
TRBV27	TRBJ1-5	ASSPGLGGNQPQH
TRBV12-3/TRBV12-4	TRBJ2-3	ASSLSGTSTDTQY
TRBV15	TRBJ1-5	ATSDLRGQSKPQH
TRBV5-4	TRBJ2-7	ASSGRTGTYEQY
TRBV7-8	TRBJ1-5	ASSSTDAYYSNQPQH
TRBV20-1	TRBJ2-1	SATGTGVNEQF
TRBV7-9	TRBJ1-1	ASSSRVVSGNTEAF
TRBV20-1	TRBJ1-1	SAREGNSGTEAF
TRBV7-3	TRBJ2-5	ASSLLPRDFQETQY
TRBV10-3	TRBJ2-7	AISEQGSGDEQY
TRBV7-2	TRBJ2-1	ASTPGRGFNEQF
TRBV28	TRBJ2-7	ASNFGDTVYLDEQY